This T cell receptor (beta chain) derives from a study of T cells in Graves' hyperthyroidism and ophthalmopathy. General observations from the study: Most clonotypes expanded in thyroid above 0.001 were likewise present in blood. Ophthalmopathy was identified by the model a median about six months ahead of onset.

Amplification targeted TCR beta CDR3 regions from RNA transcripts. The TCR CDR3 first-round RT-PCR relied on the HTBI primer set. TCRdb reanalysed the multiplex PCR reads using MiXCR and keeps one entry per CDR3 protein. The sample carries fewer than 800,000 distinct CDR3 sequences, over 15% recorded once. Germline CDR1 SEHNR, CDR2 FQNEAQ (reference sequence). The CDR3 covers 14 residues. V was shortened by 2 bases and J by 4 bases, with 11 bases between the two germline ends. About this clonotype itself: No antigen is known for it.

Reasons for excluding patients were uncontrolled infection, other autoimmune disease, pregnancy or lactation. This clonotype was sampled from a young man with Graves' hyperthyroidism. The V gene is TRBV7-9, the J gene TRBJ1-2; D not certain. The sequencing sample was made of blood. The CDR3 region is CASSLSLTPYGYTF. DNA of the CDR3: TGTGCCAGCAGCTTAAGCCTAACCCCCTATGGCTACACCTTC.